This T cell receptor (beta chain) was found in a study of regulatory T cells in long-lasting Graves disease. The study, taken as a whole, reports: With a small sample size, accuracy may have been reduced.

As for time point: persistent/refractory GD, antithyroid drugs over 5 years with positive TRAb. PBMC RNA was the source of the TCR library. It was by American Thyroid Association guidelines that Graves' disease was diagnosed. The patients included were those that came from an endocrinology department in Xi'an, China. This clonotype has at least ten counts. Its antigen is unknown. iRepertoire HTBI primers and Arm-PCR of CDR3 regions built TCR beta libraries. TCRdb ran MiXCR on the multiplex PCR reads and lists one entry per CDR3 protein. The table includes 600,000 to 800,000 distinct CDR3 sequences, 25% to 35% detected once. This material consisted of peripheral blood mononuclear cells (PBMCs), taken when the disease was refractory, from a patient treated with antithyroid drugs. The TCR sequence derives from a female donor with Graves disease.

The CDR3 DNA reads TGTGCCAGCAGTGAAGCGCGGGGAGGTGGCTACACCTTC. Translation gives CASSEARGGGYTF. The V gene is TRBV2, the J gene TRBJ1-2; D uncertain. CDR1 is SNHLY, CDR2 FYNNEI, per germline. V lost 0 bases, J lost 7 bases, and 9 bases lay in between. The CDR3 covers 13 residues.